One sample yielded the 15 T cell receptor beta chains listed below, sequenced in a study of shared clonotypes between healthy human individuals. Naive CD8 cells lacked CD45RO, underwent positive selection for CCR7 and left out terminally differentiated effector memory CD45RA+ cells. Assay used: immunoSEQ multiplex PCR; TCRdb lists only in-frame clones, some missing. The sample has 2 million or so clones; about 95% are singletons. The sample consisted of naive CD8+ T cells sorted from blood. These receptors were collected from a man aged 18 to 30 in good health.

Points on this clone: Other DNA sequences in this sample translate to the same CDR3. This chain links TRBV19 with TRBJ1-2; a possible D gene is TRBD1 (5 bases). V was clipped by 3 bases and J by 6 bases, with 8 bases between them. The CDR3 runs to 12 residues. Germline V gene data show CDR1 as LNHDA and CDR2 as SQIVND (reference sequence). CDR3 amino acids: CASSIGGDGYTF. The CDR3 DNA is TGTGCCAGTAGTATTGGGGGAGATGGCTACACCTTC.

The chain carries TRBV29-1 and TRBJ2-1; D unclear. The CDR3 loop spans 11 amino acids. The germline V gene has CDR1 SQVTM and CDR2 ANQGSEA. Trimming left V 3 bases short and J 5 bases short, with 5 bases between. The CDR3 coding sequence is TGCAGCGTTGACTACAACAATGAGCAGTTCTTC. Its translation is CSVDYNNEQFF.

The chain is built from TRBV19 and TRBJ2-4; 12 nucleotides match TRBD2. The CDR3 totals 20 residues. Trimming took 1 base from V and 1 from J; bases not matched to a gene: 11. The germline V gene encodes CDR1 LNHDA and CDR2 SQIVND (reference sequence). CDR3 nucleotide sequence: TGTGCCAGTAGTATAGCTACCGGGACTAGCGGGTGTGTTGCCAAAAACATTCAGTACTTC. This translates into CASSIATGTSGCVAKNIQYF.

The chain links TRBV27 to TRBJ2-2, with 7 bases that match TRBD1. CDR1 MNHEY and CDR2 SMNVEV come from the germline V gene (reference sequence). This CDR3 is built from 14 residues. The junction had 3 bases not matched to a gene; V was cut back by 3 bases and J by 5 bases. CDR3 nucleotide sequence: TGTGCCAGCAGTTTCGGGACAGCTACCGGGGAGCTGTTTTTT. Encoded protein: CASSFGTATGELFF.

This clone was counted a single time. Other nucleotide sequences in the sample specify the same CDR3. The chain couples TRBV7-6 to TRBJ2-5; D call uncertain. Germline-derived CDR1 and CDR2 are SGHVS and FNYEAQ. The CDR3 runs 12 residues. V was trimmed by 1 base and J by 3 bases, leaving 3 bases between them. The CDR3 DNA sequence: TGTGCCAGCAGCTTAGTAGAAGAGACCCAGTACTTC. This codes for CASSLVEETQYF.

Concerning this clone: The same CDR3 arises from other DNA sequences in this sample as well. The chain carries TRBV9 and TRBJ2-7, with 11 bases aligning to TRBD2. Germline V lookup: CDR1 SGDLS, CDR2 YYNGEE. The ends lost 4 bases at V and 2 bases at J; junction bases unmatched: 2. The CDR3 loop spans 14 amino acids. The CDR3 reads CASSSGLAAYEQYF. In DNA, the CDR3 is TGTGCCAGCAGCTCGGGACTAGCGGCCTACGAGCAGTACTTC.

This chain joins TRBV25-1 and TRBJ2-6; no definite D call. The V and J ends lost 6 bases and 2 bases respectively, with 5 bases between them. Germline loops: CDR1 MGHDK, CDR2 SYGVNS. The CDR3 loop spans 13 amino acids. The CDR3 coding sequence is TGTGCCAGCAGCCGACCTGGGGCCAACGTCCTGACTTTC. Protein sequence: CASSRPGANVLTF.

CDR3 sequence (DNA): TGTGCCAGCAGTGAACACGCTCCCTACGAGCAGTACTTC. It encodes CASSEHAPYEQYF. The gene calls are TRBV2 and TRBJ2-7; D is ambiguous. The V end lost 2 bases, the J end lost 2 bases, and 7 bases lay between the germline ends. The CDR3 runs 13 residues. Germline V gene data show CDR1 as SNHLY and CDR2 as FYNNEI.

This clone was seen only once. This chain joins TRBV19 and TRBJ2-1; D might be TRBD1 (5 bases). This CDR3 spans 14 amino acids. Germline V gene sequence: CDR1 LNHDA, CDR2 SQIVND (reference sequence). Trimming took 6 bases from V and 1 from J, leaving 10 bases between them. The DNA for the CDR3 is TGTGCCAGTAGCCCCCAGGGATCCTACAATGAGCAGTTCTTC. Amino acids: CASSPQGSYNEQFF.

Only one count was recorded for this clone. The chain employs TRBV27 and TRBJ1-1; no clear D gene. From germline, CDR1 is MNHEY and CDR2 SMNVEV (reference sequence). This CDR3 is 13 amino acids long. V was shortened by 5 bases and J by 7 bases, with 14 bases between the two germline ends. DNA of the CDR3: TGTGCCAGCAGTCTGGAAGGGTGGGATGAAGCTTTCTTT. It is translated as CASSLEGWDEAFF.

V and J are TRBV6-5 and TRBJ2-1, with D hard to call. This CDR3 contains 14 residues. Trimming removed 0 bases at V and 8 bases at J, with 11 bases between. From germline, CDR1 is MNHEY and CDR2 SVGAGI. The CDR3 here is CASSYSIYTDEQFF. CDR3 nucleotides: TGTGCCAGCAGTTACTCCATTTACACGGATGAGCAGTTCTTC.

Of note for this clone: Other nucleotide sequences from this sample produce the same CDR3. V is TRBV4-1 and J is TRBJ2-7; 9 nucleotides match TRBD2. Germline V gene data show CDR1 as MGHRA and CDR2 as YSYEKL. Unmatched junction bases numbered 3, after V lost 3 bases and J lost 0 bases. The CDR3 loop spans 15 amino acids. The CDR3 nucleotides read TGCGCCAGCAGCCAGCAAGCGGGGGGCTCCTACGAGCAGTACTTC. Protein product: CASSQQAGGSYEQYF.

This clone is a singleton in its sample. The V and J genes are TRBV27 and TRBJ2-7; D uncertain. Germline CDR1 is MNHEY and CDR2 is SMNVEV (reference sequence). Trimming took 5 bases from V and 5 from J, leaving 13 bases between them. The CDR3 spans 13 residues. CDR3 sequence: CASSIMGAHEQYF. In DNA, the CDR3 is TGTGCCAGCAGTATTATGGGCGCCCACGAGCAGTACTTC.

The chain employs TRBV28 and TRBJ1-4; tentatively, D is TRBD1 (5 bases). V was pared by 3 bases and J by 6 bases, with 8 bases between. This CDR3 contains 13 residues. Germline CDR1 reads MDHEN; CDR2 reads SYDVKM. Written as DNA, the CDR3 is TGTGCCAGCAGTTTCCCGGGGGATGAAAAACTGTTTTTT. This gives the protein CASSFPGDEKLFF.

The chain links TRBV11-1 to TRBJ2-5, with 13 bases identical to TRBD2. The CDR3 sequence is 16 residues long. Looked up from germline, CDR1 is SGHAT and CDR2 is FQDESV (reference sequence). The V and J ends lost 6 bases and 2 bases, in that order; junction bases with no gene match: 6. CDR3 loop: CASRRLAGGLQETQYF. CDR3 nucleotides: TGTGCCAGCAGAAGACTAGCGGGGGGTCTGCAAGAGACCCAGTACTTC.